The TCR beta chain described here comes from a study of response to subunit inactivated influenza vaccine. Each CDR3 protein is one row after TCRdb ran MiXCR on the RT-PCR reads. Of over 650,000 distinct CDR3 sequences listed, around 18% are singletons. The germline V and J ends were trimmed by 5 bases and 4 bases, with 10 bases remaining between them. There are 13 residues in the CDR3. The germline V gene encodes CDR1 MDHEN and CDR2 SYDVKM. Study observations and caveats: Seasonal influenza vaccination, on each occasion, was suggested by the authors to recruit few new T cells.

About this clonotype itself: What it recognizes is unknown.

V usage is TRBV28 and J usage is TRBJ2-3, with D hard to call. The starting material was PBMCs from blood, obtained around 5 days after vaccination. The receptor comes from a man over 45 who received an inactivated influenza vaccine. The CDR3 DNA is TGTGCCAGCAGTCTAAGGAATGCAGATACGCAGTATTTT. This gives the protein CASSLRNADTQYF.